Presented here are 23 T cell receptor beta chains from one specimen sequenced in a study of CD8 T cell repertoires and HIV-1 epitope variants. These receptors' antigens are unknown. Sequencing used immunoSEQ multiplex PCR; TCRdb keeps in-frame clones, though not all of them. The sample has almost 5,500 clones; about 66% are singletons. The sequencing sample was made of cultured CD8+ T cells derived from PBMCs. Receptors originate from a male donor with HIV.

The rearrangement uses TRBV7-8 and TRBJ1-5, with D unresolved. Germline values: CDR1 SGHVS, CDR2 FQNEAQ. With 6 bases removed from V and 5 bases from J, the gap between germline ends came to 11 bases. This CDR3 contains 13 residues. The CDR3 DNA is TGTGCCAGCAGTTCTTTCGGAGATCAGCCCCAGCATTTT. Protein product: CASSSFGDQPQHF.

The V call is TRBV5-1, the J call TRBJ2-5; D unresolved. The V and J ends lost 7 bases and 1 base respectively, with 11 bases between them. CDR3 length: 13 residues. Germline V gives CDR1 SGHRS, CDR2 YFSETQ. CDR3 in amino acids: CASGDQIQETQYF. DNA for the CDR3: TGCGCCAGCGGCGATCAGATCCAAGAGACCCAGTACTTC.

This clone occurred a few times. The rearrangement uses TRBV25-1 and TRBJ1-1; 7 bases fit TRBD1. The CDR3 loop spans 17 amino acids. Germline lookup yields CDR1 MGHDK and CDR2 SYGVNS. Unmatched junction bases numbered 14, after V lost 6 bases and J lost 1 base. CDR3 protein: CASSPSQGDMGNTEAFF. The CDR3, as DNA: TGTGCCAGCAGCCCCTCCCAGGGGGATATGGGGAACACTGAAGCTTTCTTT.

The chain recombines TRBV19 with TRBJ2-7; TRBD1 might be the D (5 bases). CDR3 size: 16 residues. Trimming removed 5 bases at V and 7 bases at J, with 24 bases between. Germline V lookup: CDR1 LNHDA, CDR2 SQIVND (reference sequence). The CDR3 region is CASSPRIDSMSEEQYF. CDR3 DNA sequence: TGTGCCAGTAGTCCCCGAATTGACAGTATGTCGGAGGAGCAGTACTTC. Full variable domain (outside the CDR3, taken from reference TRBV19 and TRBJ2-7): DGGITQSPKYLFRKEGQNVTLSCEQNLNHDAMYWYRQDPGQGLRLIYYSQIVNDFQKGDIAEGYSVSREKKESFPLTVTSAQKNPTAFYLCASSPRIDSMSEEQYFGPGTRLTVT.

This rearrangement joins TRBV7-9 to TRBJ1-5, with 7 bases aligning to TRBD1. This CDR3 region has 17 residues. The junction had 9 bases not matched to a gene; V was cut back by 1 base and J by 3 bases. Germline V gives CDR1 SEHNR, CDR2 FQNEAQ (reference sequence). The CDR3 sequence: CASSLGGQSPYNQPQHF. CDR3 DNA: TGTGCCAGCAGCTTAGGGGGACAGTCCCCGTACAATCAGCCCCAGCATTTT.

The chain uses TRBV5-6 and TRBJ2-7, with 8 bases matching TRBD1. V shed 5 bases and J 4 bases; nucleotides not matched to a gene: 11. The CDR3 has 15 residues. Germline values: CDR1 SGHDT, CDR2 YYEEEE. The CDR3 DNA is TGTGCCAGCAGTCGGTACTCGGGACAGGCATACGAGCAGTACTTC. As protein: CASSRYSGQAYEQYF.

This clone appeared a single time. The chain uses TRBV7-2 and TRBJ2-1; no firm D call. V was trimmed by 1 base and J by 10 bases, leaving 17 bases between them. Germline-derived CDR1 and CDR2 are SGHTA and FQGNSA. This CDR3 contains 15 residues. The CDR3 here is CASSLGRPGVVEQFF. The CDR3 coding sequence is TGTGCCAGCAGCTTAGGTCGCCCTGGGGTGGTCGAGCAGTTCTTC.

This clone was recorded once. CDR3 coding DNA: TGTGCCAGCAGCTTTGATCCGGGACTAGCGGGTCAAGAGACCCAGTACTTC. This sequence encodes CASSFDPGLAGQETQYF. V usage is TRBV7-2 and J usage is TRBJ2-5; the match to TRBD2 covers 12 bases. This CDR3 spans 17 amino acids. Losses at the gene ends were 3 bases for V and 2 bases for J; bases not matched to a gene: 7. Per the germline V gene, CDR1 is SGHTA and CDR2 is FQGNSA.

The genes are TRBV28 and TRBJ2-1; 11 bases map to TRBD2. CDR1 and CDR2 (germline): MDHEN, SYDVKM. The CDR3 has 14 residues. V shed 4 bases and J 8 bases; nucleotides not matched to a gene: 4. In nucleotides, the CDR3 is TGTGCCAGCAGTTCTTCACTAGCGGGGGATGAGCAGTTCTTC. Its translation: CASSSSLAGDEQFF. Full variable domain (outside the CDR3, taken from reference TRBV28 and TRBJ2-1): DVKVTQSSRYLVKRTGEKVFLECVQDMDHENMFWYRQDPGLGLRLIYFSYDVKMKEKGDIPEGYSVSREKKERFSLILESASTNQTSMYLCASSSSLAGDEQFFGPGTRLTVL.

This chain joins TRBV14 and TRBJ2-7; 9 positions agree with TRBD2. The CDR3 extends over 22 amino acids. Germline loops: CDR1 SGHDN, CDR2 FVKESK. V trimming: 1 base; J trimming: 3 bases; junction bases outside the gene matches: 25. CDR3 nucleotides: TGTGCCAGCAGCCAAGGGTGGAGGACGGGACCCTGGGGTAGCGGGAGACTCTACGAGCAGTACTTC. It specifies CASSQGWRTGPWGSGRLYEQYF.

Here the CDR3 reads CSVVGAGEQYF. CDR3 nucleotides: TGCAGCGTTGTAGGGGCCGGCGAGCAGTACTTC. This chain joins TRBV29-1 and TRBJ2-7; D perhaps matches TRBD1 (5 bases). The CDR3 has 11 amino acids. From germline, CDR1 is SQVTM and CDR2 ANQGSEA. Trimming left V 4 bases short and J 6 bases short, with 10 bases between.

The rearrangement joins TRBV5-1 to TRBJ1-4; 10 bases are shared with TRBD1. CDR1 is SGHRS, CDR2 YFSETQ, per germline. The CDR3 loop spans 15 amino acids. Losses at the gene ends were 3 bases for V and 6 bases for J; bases not matched to a gene: 5. In nucleotides, the CDR3 is TGCGCCAGCAGCTGGTTTGGGACAGGGGATGAAAAACTGTTTTTT. It encodes CASSWFGTGDEKLFF.

This chain joins TRBV19 and TRBJ2-2; no definite D call. V lost 0 bases and J lost 6, with 14 bases in between. The CDR3 runs 16 residues. Germline V CDR1 and CDR2: LNHDA, SQIVND (reference sequence). CDR3 loop: CASSIDPVALAGELFF. The CDR3 nucleotides are TGTGCCAGTAGTATAGATCCCGTCGCCTTGGCCGGGGAGCTGTTTTTT.

J is TRBJ1-1 and V is TRBV6-1; D not resolved. The ends were cut back, 3 bases at V and 5 bases at J, with 13 bases in the middle. Per the germline V gene, CDR1 is MNHNS and CDR2 is SASEGT. The CDR3 extends over 14 amino acids. The CDR3: CASSDRGEGTEAFF. The CDR3 DNA follows: TGTGCCAGCAGTGATCGTGGGGAAGGAACTGAAGCTTTCTTT.

This chain joins TRBV5-1 and TRBJ2-6, with D hard to call. The CDR3 runs to 14 residues. Trimming took 4 bases from V and 0 from J, leaving 5 bases between them. CDR1 and CDR2 (germline): SGHRS, YFSETQ. The CDR3 nucleotides are TGCGCCAGCAGCCTGGGCTCTGGGGCCAACGTCCTGACTTTC. It codes for CASSLGSGANVLTF.

This clone was seen more than once but under ten times. The rearrangement links TRBV10-3 to TRBJ1-5; no clear D. The V and J ends lost 3 bases and 2 bases respectively, with 8 bases between them. This CDR3 spans 14 amino acids. CDR1 ENHRY and CDR2 SYGVKD come from the germline V gene. CDR3 DNA sequence: TGTGCCATCAGTGATCGGGGTGGCAATCAGCCCCAGCATTTT. It codes for CAISDRGGNQPQHF.

J is TRBJ1-5 and V is TRBV2; perhaps TRBD1 as D (5 bases). From germline, CDR1 is SNHLY and CDR2 FYNNEI. The germline V and J ends were trimmed by 6 bases and 9 bases, with 9 bases remaining between them. The CDR3 is 11 amino acids. CDR3 residues: CASRIGAPQHF. CDR3 DNA: TGTGCCAGCAGAATCGGGGCGCCCCAGCATTTT.

This clone was observed a handful of times. The chain combines TRBV10-3 with TRBJ1-5; D is uncertain. Per germline, CDR1 ENHRY and CDR2 SYGVKD. This CDR3 is built from 13 residues. With 2 bases removed from V and 3 bases from J, the gap between germline ends came to 5 bases. CDR3 in amino acids: CAISEDLNQPQHF. CDR3 sequence (DNA): TGTGCCATCAGTGAGGACCTCAATCAGCCCCAGCATTTT.

In its sample, this clone was seen a few times. V is TRBV7-8 and J is TRBJ1-1; D not resolved. Trimming shortened V by 5 bases and J by 7 bases, and 20 bases separated the two germline ends. The CDR3 totals 15 residues. CDR1 and CDR2 (germline): SGHVS, FQNEAQ. The CDR3 spells CASSPGLGGVGEAFF. The CDR3 DNA sequence: TGTGCCAGCAGCCCCGGCCTCGGTGGAGTAGGTGAAGCTTTCTTT.

This clone has just a few counts. The chain carries TRBV4-3 and TRBJ2-1; 8 bases align to TRBD2. The ends lost 1 base at V and 2 bases at J; junction bases unmatched: 10. The CDR3 has 18 amino acids. Germline CDR1 reads LGHNA; CDR2 reads YSLEER. CDR3 amino acids: CASSQAQPGGATYNEQFF. DNA for the CDR3: TGCGCCAGCAGCCAAGCCCAGCCCGGGGGGGCTACCTACAATGAGCAGTTCTTC.

This sequence joins TRBV11-1 and TRBJ2-3; D call uncertain. Deletions cut 2 bases from V and 6 bases from J, with 3 bases between. The CDR3 is 11 residues long. The germline V gene has CDR1 SGHAT and CDR2 FQDESV (reference sequence). The CDR3 loop is CASSLSDTQYF. The CDR3 DNA is TGTGCCAGCAGCTTATCTGATACGCAGTATTTT.

The chain employs TRBV5-4 and TRBJ2-7; D not resolved. The CDR3 spans 12 residues. In germline, CDR1 is SGHNT, CDR2 YYREEE (reference sequence). V was shortened by 5 bases and J by 0 bases, with 6 bases between the two germline ends. CDR3 region: CASSLASYEQYF. CDR3 DNA: TGTGCCAGCAGTCTGGCCTCCTACGAGCAGTACTTC.

This clone was detected a few times. The chain combines TRBV6-6 with TRBJ2-7; D may correspond to TRBD1 or TRBD2 (5 bases each). Between the trimmed V and J ends, which lost 6 bases and 3 bases, there was a span of 12 bases. The CDR3 runs 13 residues. Germline V CDR1 and CDR2: MNHNY, SVGAGI (reference sequence). CDR3 loop: CASRPIGGYEQYF. The CDR3 DNA reads as TGTGCCAGCAGACCTATTGGGGGCTACGAGCAGTACTTC.